This TCR beta chain originates from a study of vaccination effects on CD4 cells after COVID-19. As for the study in general: Post-vaccine specimens were collected at a median of 72 days following the second dose.

Only in-frame clones appear in the TCRdb table, and some are missing; sequencing was by immunoSEQ multiplex PCR. The data hold approximately 17,000 clones, with around 70% observed a single time. Turning to this clone: What it binds is unknown.

Sequencing in the ViraFEST assay came after antigen-specific CD4+ T cells had been expanded with viral peptide pools, which were used to stimulate PBMC. Cells that had been cultured for 10 days were the source of isolated CD4+ T cells. All study participants received two doses of BNT162b2 or mRNA-1273 vaccine. The CDR3 is 15 residues long. Trimming pared 4 bases from V and 0 bases from J, leaving 11 bases between. Germline V gives CDR1 SGHRS, CDR2 YFSETQ. This TCR derives from a human donor who received a COVID-19 vaccine. This sequence joins TRBV5-1 and TRBJ1-3; no firm D call. The starting material was CD4+ T cells from PBMCs cultured with SARS-CoV-2 spike peptides, obtained after COVID-19 vaccination. In nucleotides, the CDR3 is TGCGCCAGCAGCCAAGGGTGGGGCTCTGGAAACACCATATATTTT. Translating gives CASSQGWGSGNTIYF.